The 19 T cell receptor beta chains given below trace back to one sample, sequenced in a study of blood T cell repertoires in COVID-19 (TCRdb year 2020). The library was generated by the immunoSEQ multiplex PCR assay. The clones in this table, taken by TCRdb from immuneACCESS, are in-frame only. Not every clone is retained; where verified, under half of the shortfall comes from an unresolved V gene, and the cause of the rest is unknown. Counted in this sample were roughly 75,000 clones; 75% to 90% of them appeared once. The ten most abundant clones make up 6% to 6.5% of the sample. Sequencing used peripheral blood. Receptors originate from a man older than 75 with COVID-19, enrolled during active disease.

This chain joins TRBV5-1 and TRBJ2-7, with 12 nucleotides matching TRBD1. The CDR3 extends over 14 amino acids. Per germline, CDR1 SGHRS and CDR2 YFSETQ. V was pared by 4 bases and J by 5 bases, with 4 bases of the junction left unmatched. CDR3 nucleotide sequence: TGCGCCAGCAGCAAAGGGACAGGGGGCGACGAGCAGTACTTC. Protein sequence: CASSKGTGGDEQYF.

This chain joins TRBV6-4 and TRBJ2-3; TRBD1 might be the D (6 bases). Germline CDR1 reads MRHNA; CDR2 reads SNTAGT. Trimming removed 8 bases from V and 2 bases from J, with 14 bases in between. CDR3 length: 14 amino acids. The CDR3 loop reads CASGSGQLTDTQYF. CDR3 bases: TGTGCCAGCGGAAGTGGACAGCTCACAGATACGCAGTATTTT.

The rearrangement uses TRBV7-3 and TRBJ2-7; D possibly corresponds to TRBD2 (6 bases). The CDR3 runs to 14 residues. V lost 5 bases to trimming and J lost 6 bases, with 17 bases between them. Germline-derived CDR1 and CDR2 are SGHTA and FQGTGA. Here the CDR3 reads CASSNPGLGVEQYF. Here the CDR3 DNA reads TGTGCCAGCAGCAACCCGGGACTTGGAGTCGAGCAGTACTTC.

V is TRBV5-6 and J is TRBJ2-1; D remains ambiguous. V gave up 0 bases and J gave up 5 bases, with 6 bases separating them. Germline-derived CDR1 and CDR2 are SGHDT and YYEEEE. CDR3 size: 13 residues. The CDR3 DNA reads TGTGCCAGCAGCTTGGCGCGGAACAATGAGCAGTTCTTC. The encoded protein is CASSLARNNEQFF.

This chain connects TRBV7-8 to TRBJ1-1, with 8 bases lining up with TRBD1. V lost 5 bases to trimming and J lost 3 bases; unmatched junction nucleotides: 5. From germline, CDR1 is SGHVS and CDR2 FQNEAQ. This CDR3 has 14 residues. The CDR3 bases are TGTGCCAGCAGCGCGGACAGGGCGGACACTGAAGCTTTCTTT. The encoded protein is CASSADRADTEAFF.

V gene TRBV7-6 combines with J gene TRBJ1-4; unclear D gene. The CDR3 runs 15 residues. V gave up 2 bases and J gave up 1 base, with 8 bases separating them. CDR1 is SGHVS, CDR2 FNYEAQ, per germline. CDR3 nucleotides: TGTGCCAGCAGCTTACAGGAAGGAACTAATGAAAAACTGTTTTTT. Translated, it gives CASSLQEGTNEKLFF.

This clone appeared a single time. This sequence joins TRBV5-4 and TRBJ2-3; 11 bases match TRBD2. There are 17 residues in the CDR3. V shed 0 bases, J shed 2 bases, and the junction held 5 bases outside the gene matches. From germline, CDR1 is SGHNT and CDR2 YYREEE (reference sequence). CDR3: CASSLVLAGGLTDTQYF. The CDR3 DNA reads TGTGCCAGCAGCTTGGTGCTAGCGGGGGGTCTCACAGATACGCAGTATTTT.

The chain carries TRBV6-5 and TRBJ1-4; D uncertain. Per the germline V gene, CDR1 is MNHEY and CDR2 is SVGAGI. Trimming took 5 bases from V and 0 from J, leaving 7 bases between them. CDR3 length equals 14 residues. The CDR3 spells CASSRGTTNEKLFF. Written as DNA, the CDR3 is TGTGCCAGCAGTCGCGGGACAACTAATGAAAAACTGTTTTTT.

This chain uses TRBV7-9 with TRBJ1-2, with 8 bases fitting TRBD1. Germline assignment: CDR1 SEHNR and CDR2 FQNEAQ (reference sequence). Losses at the gene ends were 5 bases for V and 7 bases for J; bases not matched to a gene: 6. The CDR3 extends over 13 amino acids. The DNA of the CDR3 is TGTGCCAGCAGCCGCGGACAGGGCGGTGGCTACACCTTC. It encodes CASSRGQGGGYTF.

The chain joins TRBV25-1 to TRBJ1-1, with D possibly matching TRBD1 (6 bases). Between the trimmed V and J ends, which lost 6 bases and 0 bases, there was a span of 11 bases. The CDR3 sequence is 14 residues long. Germline CDR1 and CDR2: MGHDK and SYGVNS. The CDR3 DNA reads as TGTGCCAGCAGAAGACAGGACGTGAACACTGAAGCTTTCTTT. Translated, it gives CASRRQDVNTEAFF.

The CDR3 DNA reads TGTGCCAGCAGCGCCCTTGGAGACCCCTTGGCTTTCTTT. This translates into CASSALGDPLAFF. V gene TRBV7-9 combines with J gene TRBJ1-1; D uncertain. CDR3 length equals 13 residues. The germline V gene encodes CDR1 SEHNR and CDR2 FQNEAQ (reference sequence). Trimming took 5 bases from V and 11 from J, leaving 18 bases between them.

The V and J genes are TRBV5-4 and TRBJ2-7; 9 positions match TRBD1. The ends lost 4 bases at V and 6 bases at J; junction bases unmatched: 8. The CDR3 runs to 14 residues. Germline loops: CDR1 SGHNT, CDR2 YYREEE (reference sequence). CDR3 nucleotide sequence: TGTGCCAGCAGCCCGACAGGGGGTTCCCTCGAGCAGTACTTC. As protein: CASSPTGGSLEQYF.

This clone was picked up a small number of times. This sequence joins TRBV18 and TRBJ1-6, with D possibly TRBD1 on 6 matching bases. The V and J ends lost 4 bases and 5 bases respectively, with 15 bases between them. The germline V gene encodes CDR1 KGHSH and CDR2 LQKENI. The CDR3 runs to 16 residues. Written as DNA, the CDR3 is TGTGCCAGCTCACTGAATGGACAGAAAAATAATTCACCCCTCCACTTT. This encodes CASSLNGQKNNSPLHF. The variable domain in full, with the rest retrieved from reference TRBV18 and TRBJ1-6, is NAGVMQNPRHLVRRRGQEARLRCSPMKGHSHVYWYRQLPEEGLKFMVYLQKENIIDESGMPKERFSAEFPKEGPSILRIQQVVRGDSAAYFCASSLNGQKNNSPLHFGNGTRLTVT.

This sequence joins TRBV9 and TRBJ1-3; D not certain. Germline V gene sequence: CDR1 SGDLS, CDR2 YYNGEE. Trimming stripped 4 bases from V and 0 bases from J, with 14 bases between. This CDR3 has 16 amino acids. The CDR3 region is CASSFEPVGSGNTIYF. The CDR3 DNA reads TGTGCCAGCAGCTTCGAGCCCGTTGGCTCTGGAAACACCATATATTTT.

The rearrangement joins TRBV5-1 to TRBJ2-5, with TRBD2 identical over 9 bases. CDR1 and CDR2 from the germline V gene are SGHRS and YFSETQ. With 0 bases clipped from V and 0 bases from J, the junction kept 3 bases outside the gene matches. This CDR3 comprises 16 residues. The CDR3 bases are TGCGCCAGCAGCTTGGGGCTAGCGGGGTACCAAGAGACCCAGTACTTC. Translation gives CASSLGLAGYQETQYF.

This clone has a single count. CDR3 in amino acids: CASSFAGDEQYF. For the CDR3, the DNA is TGTGCCAGCAGTTTCGCGGGTGACGAGCAGTACTTC. The chain employs TRBV12-3 or TRBV12-4 and TRBJ2-7; TRBD2 is a possible D gene (5 bases). The CDR3 contains 12 residues. With 3 bases removed from V and 5 bases from J, the gap between germline ends came to 8 bases.

This chain joins TRBV19 and TRBJ2-1, with 7 bases fitting TRBD2. Per the germline V gene, CDR1 is LNHDA and CDR2 is SQIVND (reference sequence). This CDR3 region has 13 residues. V trimming: 3 bases; J trimming: 6 bases; junction bases outside the gene matches: 2. The CDR3, as DNA: TGTGCCAGTAGTATGGGACTACTCAATGAGCAGTTCTTC. Translated: CASSMGLLNEQFF.

The chain has TRBV11-2 and TRBJ1-2; D is undetermined. The germline gives CDR1 SGHAT, CDR2 FQNNGV. Deletions cut 5 bases from V and 2 bases from J, with 15 bases between. The CDR3 consists of 15 residues. The CDR3 loop is CASSRAWASNYGYTF. CDR3 nucleotide sequence: TGTGCCAGCAGCCGTGCCTGGGCTTCAAACTATGGCTACACCTTC. Full variable domain (remainder filled in from reference TRBV11-2 and TRBJ1-2): EAGVAQSPRYKIIEKRQSVAFWCNPISGHATLYWYQQILGQGPKLLIQFQNNGVVDDSQLPKDRFSAERLKGVDSTLKIQPAKLEDSAVYLCASSRAWASNYGYTFGSGTRLTVV.

This clone appeared a few times. The identical CDR3 is also encoded by other nucleotide sequences in the sample. The CDR3 loop is CASSQRQGATNEKLFF. In DNA form, the CDR3 reads TGTGCCAGCAGCCAGCGCCAGGGGGCAACTAATGAAAAACTGTTTTTT. The chain carries TRBV14 and TRBJ1-4; 7 bases are a match to TRBD1. J gave up 0 bases and V 3 bases, and 4 bases lay outside the gene matches. The CDR3 length is 16 residues. Germline CDR1 is SGHDN and CDR2 is FVKESK.